This TCR beta chain was recovered during a study of shared clonotypes between healthy human individuals. Study-wide background: CD8 memory received one plate per donor, CD8 naive two, CD4 memory three and CD4 naive three.

Repertoires were generated with immunoSEQ multiplex PCR, while TCRdb's copy carries only in-frame clones and drops some. The sample consists of approximately 1,500,000 clones, approximately 98% of them appearing once. Material for sequencing was naive CD4+ T cells sorted from blood. As to subset: CD45RA+ positively selected. This receptor was identified in a young man in good health.

CDR3 amino acids: CASSVRAGAGTDTQYF. CDR3 coding DNA: TGTGCCAGCAGTGTTAGGGCGGGAGCGGGCACAGATACGCAGTATTTT. The chain joins TRBV25-1 to TRBJ2-3, with 7 bases identical to TRBD2. This CDR3 spans 16 amino acids. J lost 1 base, V lost 4 bases, and 8 bases had no gene match. Germline V gives CDR1 MGHDK, CDR2 SYGVNS.